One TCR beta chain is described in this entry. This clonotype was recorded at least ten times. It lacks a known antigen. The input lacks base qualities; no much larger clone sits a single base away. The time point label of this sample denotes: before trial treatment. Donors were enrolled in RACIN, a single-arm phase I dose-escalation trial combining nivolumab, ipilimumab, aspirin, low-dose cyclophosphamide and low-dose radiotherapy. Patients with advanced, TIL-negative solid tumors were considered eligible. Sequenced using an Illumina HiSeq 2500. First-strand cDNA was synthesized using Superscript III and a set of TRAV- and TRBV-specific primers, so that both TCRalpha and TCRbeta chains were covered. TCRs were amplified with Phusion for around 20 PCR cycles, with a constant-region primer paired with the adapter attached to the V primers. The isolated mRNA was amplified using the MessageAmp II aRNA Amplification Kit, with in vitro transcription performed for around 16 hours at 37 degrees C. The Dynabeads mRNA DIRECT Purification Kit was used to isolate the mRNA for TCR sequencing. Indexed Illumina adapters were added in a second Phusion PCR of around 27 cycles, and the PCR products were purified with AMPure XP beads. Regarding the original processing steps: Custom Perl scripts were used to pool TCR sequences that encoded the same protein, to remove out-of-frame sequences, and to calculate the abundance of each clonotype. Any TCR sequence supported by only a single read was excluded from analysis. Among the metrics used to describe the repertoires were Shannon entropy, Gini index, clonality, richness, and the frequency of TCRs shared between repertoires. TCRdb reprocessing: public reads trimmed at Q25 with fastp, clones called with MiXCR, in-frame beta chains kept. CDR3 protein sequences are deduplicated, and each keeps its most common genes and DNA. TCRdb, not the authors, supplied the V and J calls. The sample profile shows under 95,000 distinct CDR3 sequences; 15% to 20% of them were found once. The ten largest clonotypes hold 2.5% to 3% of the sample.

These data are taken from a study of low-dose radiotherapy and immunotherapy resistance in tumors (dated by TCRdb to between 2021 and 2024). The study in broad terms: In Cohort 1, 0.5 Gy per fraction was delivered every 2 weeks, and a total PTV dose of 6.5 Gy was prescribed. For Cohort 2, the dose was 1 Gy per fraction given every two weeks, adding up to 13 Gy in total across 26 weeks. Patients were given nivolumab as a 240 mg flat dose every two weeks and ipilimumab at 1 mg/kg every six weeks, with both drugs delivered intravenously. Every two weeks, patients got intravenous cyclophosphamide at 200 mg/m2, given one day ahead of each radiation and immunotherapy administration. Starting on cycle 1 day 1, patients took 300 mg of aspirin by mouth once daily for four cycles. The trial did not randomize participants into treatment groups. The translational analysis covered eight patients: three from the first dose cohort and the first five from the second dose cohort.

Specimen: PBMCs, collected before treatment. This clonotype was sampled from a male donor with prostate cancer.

In nucleotides, the sequence is TGTGCCACAACCTCGACCGGGACAGAGGGAGGCTACACCTTC. Translated, this gives CATTSTGTEGGYTF. The rearrangement joined TRBV21-1 to TRBJ1-2; the listed D gene, TRBD1, was not tested against the DNA. TRBV21-1 represents a pseudogene. The CDR3 numbers 14 residues from cysteine through phenylalanine. Only the CDR3 region is kept as DNA, spanning 42 bases read in frame from base 1.